The clone carrying this T cell receptor (beta chain) has a count of ten or more. Its target is not known. A read error may account for a junction end that differs from germline. This specimen belongs to a study of CD8+CD57+ T cells in acquired aplastic anemia. Whole-study context: Healthy-donor CD4+ cells averaged approximately 10 million reads. General study results and limits: Controls and patients did not differ significantly in CD8+ Simpson's diversity.

Template material for TCR beta VDJ and CDR3 profiling consisted of genomic DNA. MiXCR, applied by TCRdb to the reads, yields one record per CDR3 protein. This sample carries 120,000 or so distinct CDR3 sequences, more than 40% of them seen once, and the ten largest clones take 2% to 3%. Germline CDR1 reads SGHRS; CDR2 reads YFSETQ. CDR3 length equals 15 residues. The sequence was collected from a human donor in good health, serving as a control. The rearrangement joins TRBV5-1 to TRBJ2-5; D is unclear. The sequencing input was sorted CD4+, CD8+, or CD8+CD57+ T cells (not recorded which) from PBMCs. CDR3 in amino acids: CVSSTGLGRQETQYF. The CDR3 DNA reads TGCGTCAGCAGCACTGGCCTTGGACGGCAAGAGACCCAGTACTTC. The full variable domain, rest sourced from reference TRBV5-1 and TRBJ2-5, is KAGVTQTPRYLIKTRGQQVTLSCSPISGHRSVSWYQQTPGQGLQFLFEYFSETQRNKGNFPGRFSGRQFSNSRSEMNVSTLELGDSALYLCVSSTGLGRQETQYFGPGTRLLVL.